This T cell receptor (beta chain) was observed in a study of T cell repertoires in cytomegalovirus infection. TCRdb re-called the reads through MiXCR, storing one row per CDR3 protein. The top ten clones hold about a quarter of a sample with about 180,000 distinct CDR3 sequences, approximately 15% of them seen once. This clonotype has only a few counts. This CDR3 is built from 15 residues. V lost 4 bases and J lost 0, with 8 bases in between. From germline, CDR1 is SGHDT and CDR2 YYEEEE. This sequence was found in a human donor in good health (CMV status not recorded). Some clones in this sample may be carry-over from other donors' samples. Sequencing was done on a sample of PBMCs. The chain employs TRBV5-6 and TRBJ2-6, with a weak D call TRBD2 (5 bases). The CDR3 loop reads CASSNEGSGANVLTF. DNA of the CDR3: TGTGCCAGCAGCAATGAGGGCTCTGGGGCCAACGTCCTGACTTTC. The full variable domain, with the rest looked up from reference TRBV5-6 and TRBJ2-6, is DAGVTQSPTHLIKTRGQQVTLRCSPKSGHDTVSWYQQALGQGPQFIFQYYEEEERQRGNFPDRFSGHQFPNYSSELNVNALLLGDSALYLCASSNEGSGANVLTFGAGSRLTVL.